This T cell receptor (beta chain) was captured in a study of T-cell reconstitution after alpha-beta-depleted transplantation in children. Unique molecular identifiers were incorporated during preparation of the TCRbeta library. TCRdb used MiXCR to reprocess the PCR reads, holding one entry per CDR3 protein. The data show fewer than 400,000 distinct CDR3 sequences, just over 20% seen once. Source: PBMCs from the stem cell graft donor, taken from the stem cell graft. The sequence derives from a human donor who donated a stem cell graft to a child with acute myeloid leukemia.

CDR3 sequence reads: CASSLSKPLEVPSYEQYF. CDR3 nucleotide sequence: TGTGCCAGCAGCTTAAGCAAACCTCTGGAGGTCCCCTCTTACGAGCAGTACTTC. This sequence joins TRBV11-2 and TRBJ2-7; weak D call: TRBD2 (5 bases). This CDR3 is built from 18 residues. Trimming left V 2 bases short and J 4 bases short, with 24 bases between. The germline V gene encodes CDR1 SGHAT and CDR2 FQNNGV.